This TCR beta chain emerged from a study of blood T cells in healthy people across ages. Broader study findings: Older age went with lower TCR beta diversity per million T cells, in a roughly linear way. The lack of PBMC sorting stopped any conclusive naive versus antigen-experienced comparison. Long-lived donors exceeded aged donors in naive CD4+ cells and diversity.

Germline CDR1 is MGHDK and CDR2 is SYGVNS. The junction had 3 bases not matched to a gene; V was cut back by 10 bases and J by 4 bases. The CDR3 loop spans 13 amino acids. In the case of this clonotype: Its antigen remains unknown.

Combining a sample-barcoded 5' primer with a J-beta primer mix, a second PCR ran for 7 to 11 cycles. Samples each returned at least 2.5 million CDR3-containing paired-end reads. TCRdb recomputed calls from the 5' RACE reads with MiXCR, one row per CDR3 protein. Of roughly 1.6 million distinct CDR3 sequences listed, almost 35% are singletons. Sequenced input: blood. This chain uses TRBV25-1 with TRBJ2-1; 11 bases map to TRBD2. The TCR sequence derives from a woman in her thirties in good health. CDR3 protein: CAIASGRYNEQFF. CDR3 sequence (DNA): TGTGCCATAGCTAGCGGGAGGTACAATGAGCAGTTCTTC.